These 10 T cell receptor beta chains came from one sample sequenced in a study of blood T cell repertoires in COVID-19. Assay: immunoSEQ multiplex PCR; the TCRdb copy retains only in-frame clones and omits some. The sample lists 20,000 or so clones; about 91% were seen once. The sample comprised peripheral blood. These receptors all stem from a woman aged 70 to 79 with active COVID-19.

The chain recombines TRBV10-2 with TRBJ1-5, with D possibly matching TRBD1 (6 bases). Trimming pared 3 bases from V and 7 bases from J, leaving 13 bases between. CDR1 is WSHSY and CDR2 is SAAADI in the germline V gene. This CDR3 region has 14 residues. The CDR3 sequence: CASSDTGSGQPQHF. For the CDR3, the DNA is TGCGCCAGCAGTGACACAGGGAGCGGACAGCCCCAGCATTTT.

V usage is TRBV2 and J usage is TRBJ1-6; perhaps TRBD1 as D (6 bases). Germline lookup yields CDR1 SNHLY and CDR2 FYNNEI. The V and J ends lost 7 bases and 10 bases respectively, with 17 bases between them. This CDR3 spans 14 amino acids. The CDR3 coding sequence is TGTGCCAGCATTCCCGACAGGTTTGGCTCACCCCTCCACTTT. Encoded protein: CASIPDRFGSPLHF.

The chain joins TRBV29-1 to TRBJ2-3, with 8 positions matching TRBD1. CDR1 SQVTM and CDR2 ANQGSEA come from the germline V gene. The CDR3 has 15 residues. The trim removed 4 bases at V and 5 bases at J, leaving 11 bases unmatched. The CDR3 region is CSVGGQGVSLDTQYF. The CDR3 coding sequence is TGCAGCGTTGGAGGACAGGGTGTCTCTCTAGATACGCAGTATTTT.

The V gene is TRBV3-1 (or the pseudogene TRBV3-2), the J gene TRBJ2-3; 9 positions agree with TRBD2. The CDR3 has 16 amino acids. V lost 1 base to trimming and J lost 1 base; unmatched junction nucleotides: 3. Germline lookup yields CDR1 LGHDT and CDR2 YNNKEL (reference sequence). CDR3 region: CASSQVAGVGTDTQYF. The CDR3 bases are TGTGCCAGCAGCCAAGTAGCGGGAGTGGGCACAGATACGCAGTATTTT.

This clone has just a few counts. The chain links TRBV7-9 to TRBJ1-1; 11 positions match TRBD1. Trimming cost V 6 bases and J 7 bases; bases outside gene matches: 10. The CDR3 has 15 amino acids. From germline, CDR1 is SEHNR and CDR2 FQNEAQ (reference sequence). In nucleotides, the CDR3 is TGTGCCAGCAGTTACCGGGACAGGGGGTTGGATGAAGCTTTCTTT. Its translation is CASSYRDRGLDEAFF.

The chain is built from TRBV5-6 and TRBJ1-5, with D maybe TRBD1 (5 bases). The germline gives CDR1 SGHDT, CDR2 YYEEEE. V was shortened by 3 bases and J by 10 bases, with 17 bases between the two germline ends. The CDR3 length is 14 residues. CDR3 nucleotide sequence: TGTGCCAGCAGCTCCACCAGGGCTAGGGGACCCCAGCATTTT. Translation gives CASSSTRARGPQHF.

The gene calls are TRBV10-3 and TRBJ1-2, with D possibly being TRBD1 (5 bases). Germline loops: CDR1 ENHRY, CDR2 SYGVKD. V was trimmed by 2 bases and J by 5 bases, leaving 18 bases between them. This CDR3 is 16 amino acids long. CDR3: CAISEVAATGGYGYTF. DNA for the CDR3: TGTGCCATCAGTGAGGTCGCGGCGACGGGGGGTTATGGCTACACCTTC.

This clone was seen once. This chain connects TRBV9 to TRBJ1-6; no clear D. Germline CDR1 reads SGDLS; CDR2 reads YYNGEE. Trimming took 0 bases from V and 5 from J, leaving 9 bases between them. The CDR3 is 15 residues long. Here the CDR3 DNA reads TGTGCCAGCAGCGTAGAGGGCGGGGATAATTCACCCCTCCACTTT. Residues: CASSVEGGDNSPLHF.

The chain employs TRBV5-6 and TRBJ2-1; TRBD1 agrees at 7 bases. Germline V gene sequence: CDR1 SGHDT, CDR2 YYEEEE. V lost 0 bases and J lost 4; bases outside the gene matches: 4. The CDR3 is 15 residues long. CDR3 loop: CASSLGRGIYNEQFF. The CDR3 bases are TGTGCCAGCAGCTTGGGCAGGGGGATTTACAATGAGCAGTTCTTC.

The chain has TRBV25-1 and TRBJ2-1; 10 bases align to TRBD2. This CDR3 spans 16 amino acids. From germline, CDR1 is MGHDK and CDR2 SYGVNS. V dropped 4 bases and J dropped 1; count of bases not matched to a gene: 4. DNA of the CDR3: TGTGCCAGCAGTGTCGGAGCGGGAGGGTCCTACAATGAGCAGTTCTTC. It yields the protein CASSVGAGGSYNEQFF.